This TCR beta chain is drawn from a study of blood T cell repertoires in COVID-19. The wider study: COVID-19 samples collected from the United States, Italy and Spain covered acute and convalescent phases.

J lost 4 bases, V lost 4 bases, and 7 bases had no gene match. The length of the CDR3 is 15 residues. Germline assignment: CDR1 MNHEY and CDR2 SVGAGI. In the source study's methods: Amplification with reference gene primers provided the estimates of nucleated cell counts. Produced via immunoSEQ multiplex PCR; TCRdb's table is partial and in-frame only. D and trimming come from the DNA, and the V and J calls and clone size come from that table. The sample holds a few hundred thousand clones; 75% to 90% are singletons and the top ten take approximately 5.4%. Input material: peripheral blood. The chain joins TRBV6-5 to TRBJ1-1; 9 nucleotides agree with TRBD1. The receptor's source is a human donor in a cohort sampled during active COVID-19. The CDR3 DNA is TGTGCCAGCAGTTGGGGACAGGGAGGTGGCACTGAAGCTTTCTTT. Translated: CASSWGQGGGTEAFF.